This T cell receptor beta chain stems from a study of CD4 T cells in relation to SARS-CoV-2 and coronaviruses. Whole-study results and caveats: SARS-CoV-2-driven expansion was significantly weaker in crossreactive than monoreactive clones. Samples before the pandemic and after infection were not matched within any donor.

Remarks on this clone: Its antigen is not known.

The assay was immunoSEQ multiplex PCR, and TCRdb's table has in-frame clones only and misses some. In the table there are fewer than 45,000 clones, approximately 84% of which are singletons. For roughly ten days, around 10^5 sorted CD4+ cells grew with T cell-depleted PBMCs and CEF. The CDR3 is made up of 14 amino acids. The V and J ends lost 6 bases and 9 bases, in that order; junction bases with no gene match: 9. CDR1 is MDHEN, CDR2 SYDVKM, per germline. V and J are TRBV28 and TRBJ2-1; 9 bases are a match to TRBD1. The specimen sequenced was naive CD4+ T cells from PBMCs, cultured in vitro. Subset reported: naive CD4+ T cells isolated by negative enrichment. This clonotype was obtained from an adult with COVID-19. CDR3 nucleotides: TGTGCCAGCAGACCGGGACAGGGTCCGGGTGAGCAGTTCTTC. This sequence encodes CASRPGQGPGEQFF. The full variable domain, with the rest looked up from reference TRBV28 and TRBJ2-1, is DVKVTQSSRYLVKRTGEKVFLECVQDMDHENMFWYRQDPGLGLRLIYFSYDVKMKEKGDIPEGYSVSREKKERFSLILESASTNQTSMYLCASRPGQGPGEQFFGPGTRLTVL.